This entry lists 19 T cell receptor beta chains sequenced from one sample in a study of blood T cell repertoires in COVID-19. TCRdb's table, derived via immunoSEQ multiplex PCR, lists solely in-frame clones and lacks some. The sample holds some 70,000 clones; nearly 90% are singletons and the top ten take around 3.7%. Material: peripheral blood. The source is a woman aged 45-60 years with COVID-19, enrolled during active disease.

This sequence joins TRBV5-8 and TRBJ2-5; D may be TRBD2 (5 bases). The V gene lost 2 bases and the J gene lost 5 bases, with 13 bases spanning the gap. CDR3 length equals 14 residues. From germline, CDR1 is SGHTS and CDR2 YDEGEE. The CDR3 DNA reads TGTGCCAGCAGCTTAGGACTCCCGGGGGAGACCCAGTACTTC. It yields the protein CASSLGLPGETQYF. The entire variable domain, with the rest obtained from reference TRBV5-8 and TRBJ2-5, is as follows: EAGVTQSPTHLIKTRGQQATLRCSPISGHTSVYWYQQALGLGLQFLLWYDEGEERNRGNFPPRFSGRQFPNYSSELNVNALELEDSALYLCASSLGLPGETQYFGPGTRLLVL.

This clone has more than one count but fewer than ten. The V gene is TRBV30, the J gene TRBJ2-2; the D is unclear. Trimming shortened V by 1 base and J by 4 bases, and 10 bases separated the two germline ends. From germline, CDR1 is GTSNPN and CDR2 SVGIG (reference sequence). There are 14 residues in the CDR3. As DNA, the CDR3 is TGTGCCTGGAGTGGGTCGGTTATCACCGGGGAGCTGTTTTTT. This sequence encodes CAWSGSVITGELFF.

The CDR3 loop reads CASSATGGTSTDTQYF. In nucleotides, the CDR3 is TGTGCCAGCAGCGCCACTGGGGGGACTAGCACAGATACGCAGTATTTT. This chain joins TRBV9 and TRBJ2-3; a weak D match, TRBD2 (6 bases). Germline values: CDR1 SGDLS, CDR2 YYNGEE. Trimming took off 3 bases at V and 0 bases at J, with 14 bases between the two ends. The CDR3 extends over 16 amino acids.

CDR3 region: CASGTLGQGFREQYF. The CDR3 DNA reads TGTGCCAGCGGGACGTTAGGACAGGGGTTTAGAGAGCAGTACTTC. The chain recombines TRBV28 with TRBJ2-7; 9 nucleotides agree with TRBD1. V shed 8 bases and J 7 bases; nucleotides not matched to a gene: 15. Germline V gene data show CDR1 as MDHEN and CDR2 as SYDVKM. The CDR3 contains 15 residues.

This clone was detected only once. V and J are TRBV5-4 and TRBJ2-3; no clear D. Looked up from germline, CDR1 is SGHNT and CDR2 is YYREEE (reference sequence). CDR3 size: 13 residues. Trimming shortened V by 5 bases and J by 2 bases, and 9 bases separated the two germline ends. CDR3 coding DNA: TGTGCCAGCAGGACTCCGTTCACAGATACGCAGTATTTT. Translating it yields CASRTPFTDTQYF. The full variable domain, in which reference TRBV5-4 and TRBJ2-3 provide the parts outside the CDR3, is ETGVTQSPTHLIKTRGQQVTLRCSSQSGHNTVSWYQQALGQGPQFIFQYYREEENGRGNFPPRFSGLQFPNYSSELNVNALELDDSALYLCASRTPFTDTQYFGPGTRLTVL.

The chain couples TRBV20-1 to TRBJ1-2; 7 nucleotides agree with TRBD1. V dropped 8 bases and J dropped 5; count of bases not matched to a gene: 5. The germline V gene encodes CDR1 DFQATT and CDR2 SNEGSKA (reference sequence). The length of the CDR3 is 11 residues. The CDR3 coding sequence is TGCAGTCCTCAGGGGGGATATGGCTACACCTTC. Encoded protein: CSPQGGYGYTF.

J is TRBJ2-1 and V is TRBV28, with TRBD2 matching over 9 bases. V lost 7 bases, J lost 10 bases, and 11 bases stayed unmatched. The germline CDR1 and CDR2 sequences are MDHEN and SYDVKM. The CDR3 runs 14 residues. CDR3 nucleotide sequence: TGTGCCAGCAAATCCGGGACTAGCCGTTACGAGCAGTTCTTC. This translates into CASKSGTSRYEQFF.

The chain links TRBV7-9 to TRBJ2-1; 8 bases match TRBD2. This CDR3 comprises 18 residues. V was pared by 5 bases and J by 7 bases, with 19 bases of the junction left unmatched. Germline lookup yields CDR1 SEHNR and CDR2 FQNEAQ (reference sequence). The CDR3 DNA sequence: TGTGCCAGCAGCCCGAGTCCGCCTAGCGGGCGGTCACGGAATGAGCAGTTCTTC. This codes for CASSPSPPSGRSRNEQFF.

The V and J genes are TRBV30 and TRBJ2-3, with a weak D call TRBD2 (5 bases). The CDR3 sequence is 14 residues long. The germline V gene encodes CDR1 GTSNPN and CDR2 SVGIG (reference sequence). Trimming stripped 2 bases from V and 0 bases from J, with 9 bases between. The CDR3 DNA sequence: TGTGCCTGGAGTCGCGGGTTGAGCACAGATACGCAGTATTTT. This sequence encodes CAWSRGLSTDTQYF.

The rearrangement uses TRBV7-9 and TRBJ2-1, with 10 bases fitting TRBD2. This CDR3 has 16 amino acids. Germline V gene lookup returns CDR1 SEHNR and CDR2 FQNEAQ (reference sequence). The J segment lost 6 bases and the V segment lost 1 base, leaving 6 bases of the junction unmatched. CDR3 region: CASSLEGSGRSNEQFF. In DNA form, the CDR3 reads TGTGCCAGCAGCTTAGAGGGTAGCGGGAGGAGCAATGAGCAGTTCTTC.

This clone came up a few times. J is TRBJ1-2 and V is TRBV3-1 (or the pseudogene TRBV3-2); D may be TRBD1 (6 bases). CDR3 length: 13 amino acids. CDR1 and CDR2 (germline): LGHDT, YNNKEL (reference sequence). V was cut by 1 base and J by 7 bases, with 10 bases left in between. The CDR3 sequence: CASSQVQGGGYTF. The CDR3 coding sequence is TGTGCCAGCAGCCAAGTACAGGGCGGTGGCTACACCTTC.

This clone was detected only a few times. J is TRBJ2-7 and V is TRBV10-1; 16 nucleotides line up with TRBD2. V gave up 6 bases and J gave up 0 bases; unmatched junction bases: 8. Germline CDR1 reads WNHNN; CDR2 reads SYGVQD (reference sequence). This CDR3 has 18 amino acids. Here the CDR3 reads CASRRGLAGGGDSYEQYF. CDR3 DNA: TGCGCCAGCAGGAGGGGACTAGCGGGAGGGGGGGACTCCTACGAGCAGTACTTC.

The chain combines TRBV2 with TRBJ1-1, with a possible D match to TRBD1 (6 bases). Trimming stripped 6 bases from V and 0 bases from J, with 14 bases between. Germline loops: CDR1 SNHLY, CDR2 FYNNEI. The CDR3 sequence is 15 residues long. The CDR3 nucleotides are TGTGCCAGCAGAATGGGAGGGGGGGTGAACACTGAAGCTTTCTTT. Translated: CASRMGGGVNTEAFF.

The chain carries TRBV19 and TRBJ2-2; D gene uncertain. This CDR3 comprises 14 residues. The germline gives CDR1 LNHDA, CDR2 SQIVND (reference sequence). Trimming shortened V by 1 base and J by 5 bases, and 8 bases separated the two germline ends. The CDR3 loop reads CASSIGPGTGELFF. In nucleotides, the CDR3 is TGTGCCAGTAGTATAGGCCCCGGTACCGGGGAGCTGTTTTTT.

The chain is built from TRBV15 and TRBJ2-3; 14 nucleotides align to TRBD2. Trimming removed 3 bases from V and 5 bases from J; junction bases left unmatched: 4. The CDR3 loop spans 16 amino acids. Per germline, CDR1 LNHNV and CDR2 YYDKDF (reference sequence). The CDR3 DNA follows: TGTGCCACCAGCAGCAGACTAGCGGGAGGGGTAGATACGCAGTATTTT. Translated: CATSSRLAGGVDTQYF.

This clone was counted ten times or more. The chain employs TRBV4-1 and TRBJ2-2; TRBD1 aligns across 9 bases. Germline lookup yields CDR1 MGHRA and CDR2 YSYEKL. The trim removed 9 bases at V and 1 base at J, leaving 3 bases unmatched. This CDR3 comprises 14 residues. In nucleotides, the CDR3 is TGCGCCAGTTCGGACAGGGGGAACACCGGGGAGCTGTTTTTT. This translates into CASSDRGNTGELFF.

CDR3 residues: CASSIDPAGGRNEQFF. Here the CDR3 DNA reads TGTGCCAGTAGTATAGACCCAGCGGGAGGGCGGAATGAGCAGTTCTTC. This chain uses TRBV19 with TRBJ2-1, with 10 bases that match TRBD2. Trimming took 0 bases from V and 7 from J; bases not matched to a gene: 6. The germline V gene encodes CDR1 LNHDA and CDR2 SQIVND (reference sequence). The CDR3 has 16 residues.

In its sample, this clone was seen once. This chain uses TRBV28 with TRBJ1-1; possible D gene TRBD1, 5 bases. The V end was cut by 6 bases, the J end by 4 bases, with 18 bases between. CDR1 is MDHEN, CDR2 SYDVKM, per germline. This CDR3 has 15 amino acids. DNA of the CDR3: TGTGCCAGCAGCCCTCTCAGGGAATTGGGCACTGAAGCTTTCTTT. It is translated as CASSPLRELGTEAFF.

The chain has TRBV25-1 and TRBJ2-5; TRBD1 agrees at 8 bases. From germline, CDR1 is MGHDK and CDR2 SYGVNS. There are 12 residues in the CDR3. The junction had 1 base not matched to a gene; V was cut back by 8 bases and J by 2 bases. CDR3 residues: CASHRGQETQYF. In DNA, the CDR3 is TGTGCCAGCCACAGGGGGCAAGAGACCCAGTACTTC.